Listed below are T cell receptor beta chains from one sample, sequenced in a study of blood T cell repertoires in COVID-19. Assay used: immunoSEQ multiplex PCR; TCRdb lists only in-frame clones, some missing. The sample shows about 210,000 clones, 75% to 90% of them seen only once. Material: peripheral blood. The receptors derive from a woman in her 40s with acute or convalescent COVID-19. Each CDR3 is given with its conserved first and last residue. A D gene is named only where the DNA matches it firmly. Clone size, where shown, is once, few, many, or a class for clones that have expanded.

j_call v_call d_call clone_size cdr3_nt cdr3_aa
TRBJ1-2 TRBV18 . . TGTGCCAGCTCACCACCCGTCGGGGGGGCAGGGAATGGCTACACCTTC CASSPPVGGAGNGYTF
TRBJ2-4 TRBV4-1 TRBD1 . TGCGCCAGCAGCTTTAACCCCCGGGACAGAAGGAACATTCAGTACTTC CASSFNPRDRRNIQYF
TRBJ1-2 TRBV6-1 . few TGTGCCAGCGGGCAGGGGAGCTATGGCTACACCTTC CASGQGSYGYTF
TRBJ1-2 TRBV14 . . TGTGCCAGCAGCCTAGGGGCAGGGCGAGGCTACACCTTC CASSLGAGRGYTF
TRBJ1-1 TRBV3-1/TRBV3-2 TRBD1 . TGTGCCAGCAGCCAACCGGGACAGGGGAACACTGAAGCTTTCTTT CASSQPGQGNTEAFF
TRBJ1-5 TRBV6-5 . . TGTGCCAGCACCCGGAGGGAGTGGCAGCCCCAGCATTTT CASTRREWQPQHF
TRBJ2-5 TRBV7-9 TRBD2 . TGTGCCAGCAGCCGGGGACTAGCTTTGGAGACCCAGTACTTC CASSRGLALETQYF
TRBJ1-1 TRBV5-8 . . TGTGCCAGCAGCTTGATTTACAGGGACGAACGTGCTGAAGCTTTCTTT CASSLIYRDERAEAFF
TRBJ2-5 TRBV5-8 . . TGTGCCAGCAGCTTGGGGGTACAGGGCCTCGAAGAGACCCAGTACTTC CASSLGVQGLEETQYF
TRBJ2-3 TRBV24-1 TRBD1 . TGTGCCACCAGTGACCCTGCCAGGGGGAGCACAGATACGCAGTATTTT CATSDPARGSTDTQYF
TRBJ2-3 TRBV5-1 TRBD2 . TGCGCCAGCAGCCCTCCTCGGCGGGGGGGCCAAGATACGCAGTATTTT CASSPPRRGGQDTQYF
TRBJ2-2 TRBV11-3 . . TGTGCCAGCAGCGTTAATAGGGGATTCGGGGAGCTGTTTTTT CASSVNRGFGELFF
TRBJ2-2 TRBV4-1 . . TGCGCCAGCAGCCAAGTCGGGGACGGGGAGCTGTTTTTT CASSQVGDGELFF
TRBJ1-1 TRBV5-6 . once TGTGCCAGCAGCCGGCGGAAGGGGCTCACTGAAGCTTTCTTT CASSRRKGLTEAFF
TRBJ2-1 TRBV2 TRBD2 . TGTGCCAGCAGGGAGACTAGCGGGAGGAACAATGAGCAGTTCTTC CASRETSGRNNEQFF
TRBJ2-5 TRBV27 . . TGTGCCAGCAGTTTTGTGGGCCAGGGTGGCCAGTACTTC CASSFVGQGGQYF
TRBJ2-3 TRBV7-3 . . TGTGCCAGCAGCCAACACAGCACAGATACGCAGTATTTT CASSQHSTDTQYF
TRBJ1-4 TRBV27 . . TGTGCCAGCAGTTTACGGGGAGGGGGTGAAAAACTGTTTTTT CASSLRGGGEKLFF
TRBJ1-1 TRBV2 TRBD1 . TGTGCCAGCACTGGACAGGAGAACACTGAAGCTTTCTTT CASTGQENTEAFF
TRBJ1-1 TRBV29-1 TRBD1 . TGCAGCGTGGGACAGATGAACACTGAAGCTTTCTTT CSVGQMNTEAFF
TRBJ1-1 TRBV4-2 . . TGTGCCAGCAGGGGTCGGACATCGACGGGGGTTGAAGCTTTCTTT CASRGRTSTGVEAFF
TRBJ1-2 TRBV3-1/TRBV3-2 TRBD1 . TGTGCCAGCAGCCCGGCGGCGTCCGGGACAGCGTTACGTGGCTACACCTTC CASSPAASGTALRGYTF
TRBJ1-1 TRBV6-5 . . TGTGCCAGCAGAGGACAGTGGAACACTGAAGCTTTCTTT CASRGQWNTEAFF
TRBJ1-1 TRBV7-6 TRBD1 . TGTGCCAGCAGCTCGGGACAGTTCGGGATGGAAGCTTTCTTT CASSSGQFGMEAFF
TRBJ1-3 TRBV9 . . TGTGCCAGCAGCGGGCCTAGCGGCACCATATATTTT CASSGPSGTIYF
TRBJ2-2 TRBV30 . . TGTGCCTGGAGTGTTCAGGAGAACACCGGGGAGCTGTTTTTT CAWSVQENTGELFF
TRBJ2-3 TRBV5-4 TRBD2 . TGTGCCAGCAGCGCCCGACTAGCGGGGGGGCCAGATACGCAGTATTTT CASSARLAGGPDTQYF
TRBJ2-1 TRBV7-6 TRBD2 . TGTGCCAGCAGCTTAGTCGAGCGGGGGGTACAGTTCTTC CASSLVERGVQFF
TRBJ1-2 TRBV9 TRBD1 . TGTGCCAGCAGCCCCCGGACGGGACAGGGTGATGGCTACACCTTC CASSPRTGQGDGYTF
TRBJ2-2 TRBV3-1/TRBV3-2 TRBD2 . TGTGCCAGCAGCCAAGATCAAGCGGGGGCTTCCCGCGGGGAGCTGTTTTTT CASSQDQAGASRGELFF
TRBJ2-2 TRBV2 . once TGTGCCAGCCGCAACCAACAGTTCACCGGGGAGCTGTTTTTT CASRNQQFTGELFF
TRBJ2-6 TRBV19 . once TGTGCCAGTAGTATGTTAGGGGCGCATGGGGCCAACGTCCTGACTTTC CASSMLGAHGANVLTF
TRBJ1-2 TRBV12-3/TRBV12-4 . . TGTGCCAGCGGCAAAACAGGGAACTATGGCTACACCTTC CASGKTGNYGYTF
TRBJ1-2 TRBV15 TRBD1 . TGTGCCACCAGCGTAGGGGGCTTTAACTATGGCTACACCTTC CATSVGGFNYGYTF
TRBJ2-2 TRBV7-3 . . TGTGCCAGCAGCTTAAGAGGGCGAATCGGGACGAACACCGGGGAGCTGTTTTTT CASSLRGRIGTNTGELFF
TRBJ1-1 TRBV2 TRBD1 . TGTGCCAGCTCCGGGACAGGGAGAACTGAAGCTTTCTTT CASSGTGRTEAFF
TRBJ2-2 TRBV7-2 . . TGTGCCAGCAGCTCCAGGACAGACACCGGGGAGCTGTTTTTT CASSSRTDTGELFF
TRBJ1-6 TRBV21-1 . once TGTGCCAGCAGCAAAGGTGTGGGACTCATCGGATCACCCCTCCACTTT CASSKGVGLIGSPLHF